This TCR beta chain was found in a study of T cell responses to AZD1222 COVID-19 vaccine. A few counts support this clone. Its antigen is unknown. The assay was immunoSEQ multiplex PCR, and TCRdb's table has in-frame clones only and misses some. The sample contains approximately 150,000 clones, around 90% of which appear only once. Study-wide findings and caveats: Dominant at 160-218 and 743-854, vaccine-associated CD4 TCRs also spanned spike.

The CDR3 is 16 amino acids. Germline CDR1 DFQATT, CDR2 SNEGSKA (reference sequence). V was clipped by 3 bases and J by 5 bases, with 22 bases between them. The origin of this receptor is an adult who received the AZD1222 COVID-19 vaccine. The input for sequencing was peripheral blood, taken 28 days after the second AZD1222 dose. The chain employs TRBV20-1 and TRBJ2-5, with D possibly TRBD2 on 5 matching bases. CDR3 DNA: TGCAGTGCTAGTTGGTCGGAGGCGGACCCTGCTGAGACCCAGTACTTC. Translated: CSASWSEADPAETQYF.